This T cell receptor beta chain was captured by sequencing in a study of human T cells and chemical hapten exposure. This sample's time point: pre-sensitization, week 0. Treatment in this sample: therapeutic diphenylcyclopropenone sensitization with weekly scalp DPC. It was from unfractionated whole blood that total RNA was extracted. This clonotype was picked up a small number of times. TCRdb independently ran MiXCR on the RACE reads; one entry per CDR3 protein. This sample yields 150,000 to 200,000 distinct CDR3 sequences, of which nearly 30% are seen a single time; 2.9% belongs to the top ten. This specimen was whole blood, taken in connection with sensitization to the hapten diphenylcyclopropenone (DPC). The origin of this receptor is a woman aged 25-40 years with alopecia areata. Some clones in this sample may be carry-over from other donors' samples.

CDR3 residues: CASSAAETQYF. The CDR3 bases are TGCGCCAGCAGCGCCGCCGAGACCCAGTACTTC. The V gene is TRBV5-1, the J gene TRBJ2-5; D remains unclear. The CDR3 loop spans 11 amino acids. CDR1 and CDR2 from the germline V gene are SGHRS and YFSETQ. The V gene lost 4 bases and the J gene lost 5 bases, with 6 bases spanning the gap.